These 4 T cell receptor beta chains share one sample of origin, sequenced in a study of blood T cell repertoires in COVID-19. The protocol was immunoSEQ multiplex PCR, while the TCRdb copy is restricted to in-frame clones and leaves out a portion. This table holds about 280,000 clones, 85% to 90% found once. Sequencing used PBMCs or T cells enriched from blood (not recorded which). These receptors all come from a young woman with acute COVID-19.

The chain employs TRBV7-3 and TRBJ2-3, with D possibly matching TRBD2 (6 bases). Trimming cost V 0 bases and J 0 bases, with 16 bases left between them. The CDR3 runs 18 residues. Germline loops: CDR1 SGHTA, CDR2 FQGTGA. The CDR3 spells CASSLTGVGSGSTDTQYF. The CDR3 DNA follows: TGTGCCAGCAGCTTAACCGGGGTAGGGAGCGGGAGCACAGATACGCAGTATTTT.

The J gene is TRBJ1-2, the V gene TRBV4-2; 9 nucleotides align to TRBD1. V was clipped by 0 bases and J by 3 bases; unmatched bases: 5. This CDR3 has 16 residues. Germline V gene sequence: CDR1 LGHNA, CDR2 YNFKEQ. In DNA form, the CDR3 reads TGTGCCAGCAGCCAAGAGGACAGGGGTCAAGACTATGGCTACACCTTC. It codes for CASSQEDRGQDYGYTF.

The chain joins TRBV6-5 to TRBJ2-1; 7 nucleotides line up with TRBD1. CDR1 is MNHEY and CDR2 is SVGAGI in the germline V gene. V dropped 6 bases and J dropped 6; count of bases not matched to a gene: 8. There are 14 residues in the CDR3. CDR3 sequence (DNA): TGTGCCAGCAGACCTACTAGGACAGGCAATGAGCAGTTCTTC. Its protein product is CASRPTRTGNEQFF.

This clone has more than one count but fewer than ten. The gene calls are TRBV10-1 and TRBJ1-1; 7 positions match TRBD1. The V gene's germline CDR1 is WNHNN and CDR2 SYGVQD (reference sequence). This CDR3 region has 13 residues. With 5 bases clipped from V and 1 base from J, the junction kept 1 base outside the gene matches. CDR3: CASSRTGNTEAFF. The CDR3 coding sequence is TGCGCCAGCAGTCGGACAGGGAACACTGAAGCTTTCTTT.